This T cell receptor (beta chain) was recovered during a study of shared clonotypes between healthy human individuals. Study results and limitations: In general, naive subsets displayed greater estimated richness than memory subsets did. Naive CD4 clonotype sharing across four donors was 4.5% to 6%.

Selected positively for CCR7 and CD45RO-negative, naive CD8 cells excluded terminally differentiated effector memory CD45RA+ cells. Remarks on this clone: No antigen is known for it.

CDR1 is LGHNA and CDR2 is YSLEER in the germline V gene. The CDR3 is 16 residues long. Trimming removed 4 bases at V and 1 base at J, with 16 bases between. The assay ran at deep level. Clones were sequenced by immunoSEQ multiplex PCR, and TCRdb holds only the in-frame ones, with some missing. The table records more than 2 million clones, just over 90% of them present only once. This clonotype was sampled from a man younger than 35 in good health. Some clones in this sample may be carry-over from other donors' samples. The chain couples TRBV4-3 to TRBJ2-5, with D perhaps assigned TRBD1 or TRBD2 (6 bases each). Sequences were obtained from naive CD8+ T cells from PBMCs. Written as DNA, the CDR3 is TGCGCCAGCAGCCTACCCGGGGGCGGTATCCAAGAGACCCAGTACTTC. Translating gives CASSLPGGGIQETQYF.